This T cell receptor beta chain is drawn from a study of blood T cell repertoires in COVID-19. Turning to the study itself: PBMCs, B-cell-depleted T cells, or T cells were the source of the cDNA or gDNA that made up the material.

Participant-reported clinical history was the basis for cohort assignment. Each recovered donor of Cohort 3 presented with two negative PCRs, clearance, or symptom resolution. Germline assignment: CDR1 LNHNV and CDR2 YYDKDF (reference sequence). The length of the CDR3 is 16 residues. Trimming removed 0 bases at V and 6 bases at J, with 15 bases between. Authors' data handling: It was from reference gene primer amplification that nucleated cell counts were estimated. The protocol was immunoSEQ multiplex PCR, while the TCRdb copy is restricted to in-frame clones and leaves out a portion. The DNA gave D and trimming, while V, J and clone size come from that table. The data contain hundreds of thousands of clones, roughly nine tenths of them singletons.

This clonotype was obtained from a woman aged 45-65 years who had recovered from COVID-19. The rearrangement uses TRBV15 and TRBJ2-1; no reliable D call. The source material was PBMCs or T cells enriched from blood (not recorded which). CDR3: CATSRDGSVAFNEQFF. For the CDR3, the DNA is TGTGCCACCAGCAGAGATGGCAGTGTGGCCTTCAATGAGCAGTTCTTC.